This T cell receptor (beta chain) was documented in a study of graft-versus-host responses after intestinal transplantation. Study background: The transplants performed in recipients were multivisceral, liver-intestinal, or isolated intestinal. Recipients were all induced with anti-thymocyte globulin, then given tacrolimus and steroids for around three years.

Regarding this clone: Its specificity is not known.

The table came from immunoSEQ multiplex PCR; TCRdb's copy has only in-frame clones and leaves some out. Here the sample spans roughly 100,000 clones, 91% being singletons. Study outcomes and limitations: GvH clones detected in recipient marrow included some appearing first in ileum or blood.

Germline-derived CDR1 and CDR2 are SGHTS and YDEGEE. The CDR3 is 14 amino acids. Trimming took 6 bases from V and 2 from J; bases not matched to a gene: 6. The sequence derives from a human donor who was the organ donor for an intestinal transplant. The rearrangement links TRBV5-8 to TRBJ2-3, with 7 bases fitting TRBD2. The material sequenced was unstimulated CD4+ T cells sorted from spleen or lymph node cells, taken before transplant. The CDR3 here is CASMKRGFTDTQYF. The CDR3 DNA reads TGTGCCAGCATGAAGCGGGGCTTCACAGATACGCAGTATTTT.